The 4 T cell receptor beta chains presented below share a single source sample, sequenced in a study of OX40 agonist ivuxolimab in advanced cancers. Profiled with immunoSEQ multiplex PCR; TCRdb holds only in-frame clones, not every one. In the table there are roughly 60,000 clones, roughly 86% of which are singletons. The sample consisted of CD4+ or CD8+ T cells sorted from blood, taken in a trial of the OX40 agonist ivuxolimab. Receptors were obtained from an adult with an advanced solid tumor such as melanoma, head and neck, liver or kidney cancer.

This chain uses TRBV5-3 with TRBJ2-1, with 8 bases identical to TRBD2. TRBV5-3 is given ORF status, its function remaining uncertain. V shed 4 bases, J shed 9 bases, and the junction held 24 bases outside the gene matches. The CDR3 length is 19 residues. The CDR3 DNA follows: TGTGCCAGAAGCCCTGGCGGGATGAATCGCGGTAGGCGGGAGGTTGAGCAGTTCTTC. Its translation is CARSPGGMNRGRREVEQFF.

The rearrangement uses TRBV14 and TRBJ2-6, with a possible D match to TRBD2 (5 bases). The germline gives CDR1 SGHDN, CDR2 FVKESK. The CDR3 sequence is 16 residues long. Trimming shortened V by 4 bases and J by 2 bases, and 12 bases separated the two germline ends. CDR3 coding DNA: TGTGCCAGCAGCCCGCTTCGGGGTGCTGGGGCCAACGTCCTGACTTTC. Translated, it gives CASSPLRGAGANVLTF.

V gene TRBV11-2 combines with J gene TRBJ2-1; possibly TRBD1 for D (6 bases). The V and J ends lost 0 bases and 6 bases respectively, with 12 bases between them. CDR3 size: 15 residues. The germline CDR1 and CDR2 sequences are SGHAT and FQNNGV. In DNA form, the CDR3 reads TGTGCCAGCAGCTTAGACTCGACAGGTATCAATGAGCAGTTCTTC. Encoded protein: CASSLDSTGINEQFF. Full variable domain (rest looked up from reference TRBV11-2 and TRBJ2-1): EAGVAQSPRYKIIEKRQSVAFWCNPISGHATLYWYQQILGQGPKLLIQFQNNGVVDDSQLPKDRFSAERLKGVDSTLKIQPAKLEDSAVYLCASSLDSTGINEQFFGPGTRLTVL.

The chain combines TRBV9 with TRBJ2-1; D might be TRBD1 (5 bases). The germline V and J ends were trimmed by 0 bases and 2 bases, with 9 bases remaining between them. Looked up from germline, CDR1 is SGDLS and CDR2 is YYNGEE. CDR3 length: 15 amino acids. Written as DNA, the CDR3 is TGTGCCAGCAGCGTAGCTACAGGAGCCTACAATGAGCAGTTCTTC. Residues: CASSVATGAYNEQFF.